A few counts support the clone carrying this T cell receptor (beta chain). Its matching antigen is unknown. Sequencing ends 3 residues short of the CDR3 end; the germline J gene provides the rest. This record comes from a study of T cell clonality in common variable immunodeficiency. The V gene's germline CDR1 is GTSNPN and CDR2 SVGIG (reference sequence). This CDR3 is built from 13 residues. Assay used: immunoSEQ multiplex PCR; TCRdb lists only in-frame clones, some missing. The sample includes 30,000 to 45,000 clones, none of them occurring once. General study points: Reportedly, TCR beta sequences from common variable immunodeficiency showed fewer deletions and N-nucleotide insertions. Links between repertoire features and CVID complications were heterogeneity-limited.

Sequenced input: peripheral blood mononuclear cells. This receptor was identified in a person between 18 and 75 years old in good health. This chain links TRBV30 with TRBJ2-3; possibly TRBD2 for D (6 bases). The chain's CDR3 is CAWSVEGNQPQYF. CDR3 DNA, as far as it was read: TGTGCCTGGAGTGTGGAGGGCAATCAGCCG.